The clone carrying this T cell receptor beta chain showed up just a few times. Antigen unknown. The data derive from a study of T-cell memory formation after mild COVID-19. As for the study in general: The study found TCR clusters largely donor specific.

Findings and caveats of the study: Clones shrinking between day 15 and 85 showed a balanced CD4/CD8 split, and those that grew later tilted toward CD4+. Contracting CD4+ clones were located mainly in CM and EM, and CD8+ clones in EMRA.

Trimming removed 5 bases at V and 1 base at J, with 9 bases between. Per the germline V gene, CDR1 is DFQATT and CDR2 is SNEGSKA (reference sequence). This CDR3 has 13 residues. Each CDR3 protein gets one entry after TCRdb re-called the 5' RACE reads with MiXCR. This table has about 350,000 distinct CDR3 sequences, roughly 15% appearing once. The sample comprised PBMCs or a T cell subset sorted from them (not recorded which). The sequence was obtained from a young man who had mild COVID-19 (a few samples of this study predate the infection). Cell type and time point are not known. The V gene is TRBV20-1, the J gene TRBJ1-3, with D possibly matching TRBD1 (6 bases). The CDR3 DNA is TGCAGTGCTCTTGACAGGTCTGGAAACACCATATATTTT. Its protein is CSALDRSGNTIYF.